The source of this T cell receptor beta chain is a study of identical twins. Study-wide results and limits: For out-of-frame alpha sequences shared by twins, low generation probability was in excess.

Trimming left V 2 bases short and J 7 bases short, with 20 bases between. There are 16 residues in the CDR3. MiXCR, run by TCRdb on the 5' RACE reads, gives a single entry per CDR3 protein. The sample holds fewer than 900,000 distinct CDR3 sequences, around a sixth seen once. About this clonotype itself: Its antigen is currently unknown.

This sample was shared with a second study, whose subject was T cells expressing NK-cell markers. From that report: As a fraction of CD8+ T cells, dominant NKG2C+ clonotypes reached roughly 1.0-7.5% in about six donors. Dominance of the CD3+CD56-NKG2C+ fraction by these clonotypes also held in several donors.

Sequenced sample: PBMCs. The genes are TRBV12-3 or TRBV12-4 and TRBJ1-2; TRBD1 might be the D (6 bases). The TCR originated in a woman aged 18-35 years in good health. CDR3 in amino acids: CASSLSAGHPTGGYTF. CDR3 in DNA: TGTGCCAGCAGTTTATCGGCGGGACATCCTACCGGTGGCTACACCTTC.